Below are 10 T cell receptor beta chains sequenced from a single sample in a study of blood T cell repertoires in COVID-19. The data were produced by immunoSEQ multiplex PCR, yet TCRdb's version contains in-frame clones alone and is incomplete. The repertoire holds over 200,000 clones, 85% to 90% seen once, with roughly 2.6% in the top ten. The sequenced material came from peripheral blood. The receptors were gathered from a man aged 25 to 40 with COVID-19, enrolled during active disease.

This chain joins TRBV9 and TRBJ2-1; 11 bases fit TRBD2. Looked up from germline, CDR1 is SGDLS and CDR2 is YYNGEE. With V trimmed by 0 bases and J by 7 bases, 3 bases remained unmatched. There are 15 residues in the CDR3. The CDR3 sequence: CASSVVSGGANEQFF. CDR3 DNA: TGTGCCAGCAGCGTAGTTAGCGGGGGGGCAAATGAGCAGTTCTTC.

The rearrangement uses TRBV19 and TRBJ1-6, with a tentative D call TRBD1 (5 bases). The CDR3 contains 13 residues. The germline V gene encodes CDR1 LNHDA and CDR2 SQIVND (reference sequence). Trimming stripped 6 bases from V and 10 bases from J, with 13 bases between. The CDR3 here is CASRDTQGSPLHF. The CDR3 DNA reads TGTGCCAGTAGGGACACTCAAGGATCACCCCTCCACTTT.

The V call is TRBV9, the J call TRBJ1-2, with 7 bases that match TRBD1. V was clipped by 3 bases and J by 8 bases; unmatched bases: 13. Germline V gives CDR1 SGDLS, CDR2 YYNGEE. This CDR3 is 15 amino acids long. CDR3 in DNA: TGTGCCAGCAGCGCCGGGGTTACCGGGACAGCAGGCTACACCTTC. Translation gives CASSAGVTGTAGYTF.

The DNA for the CDR3 is TGTGCCAGCAGCCAGACGTTTCAGGGGTACTACGAGCAGTACTTC. This gives the protein CASSQTFQGYYEQYF. The V call is TRBV3-1 (or the pseudogene TRBV3-2), the J call TRBJ2-7; weak D call: TRBD1 (6 bases). This CDR3 is built from 15 residues. The V end was cut by 3 bases, the J end by 3 bases, with 15 bases between. Germline values: CDR1 LGHDT, CDR2 YNNKEL (reference sequence).

V is TRBV12-5 and J is TRBJ2-2; D is undetermined. With 7 bases removed from V and 2 bases from J, the gap between germline ends came to 5 bases. CDR1 LGHNT and CDR2 FRNRAP come from the germline V gene. CDR3 length equals 12 residues. CDR3 protein: CASVLNTGELFF. CDR3 DNA: TGTGCTAGTGTTCTAAACACCGGGGAGCTGTTTTTT.

This chain links TRBV9 with TRBJ2-2; D is perhaps TRBD2 (5 bases). V dropped 5 bases and J dropped 6 bases, with 14 bases sitting between them. CDR1 and CDR2 from the germline V gene are SGDLS and YYNGEE. There are 14 residues in the CDR3. The CDR3: CASRLSPGAGELFF. The DNA of the CDR3 is TGTGCCAGCAGACTCTCCCCCGGGGCCGGGGAGCTGTTTTTT.

The chain is built from TRBV5-4 and TRBJ2-2; D not resolved. This CDR3 contains 14 residues. Trimming pared 2 bases from V and 0 bases from J, leaving 5 bases between. Germline assignment: CDR1 SGHNT and CDR2 YYREEE (reference sequence). The CDR3 loop reads CASSLTSNTGELFF. CDR3 sequence (DNA): TGTGCCAGCAGCTTAACATCGAACACCGGGGAGCTGTTTTTT.

This chain's CDR3 is CATSRVRDPIRGVTDTQYF. The CDR3 region has the DNA TGTGCCACCAGCAGGGTACGGGACCCGATCCGCGGGGTCACAGATACGCAGTATTTT. V is TRBV15 and J is TRBJ2-3; maybe TRBD2 (6 bases). The germline V gene has CDR1 LNHNV and CDR2 YYDKDF (reference sequence). V lost 3 bases and J lost 2, with 24 bases in between. The length of the CDR3 is 19 residues.

V gene TRBV29-1 combines with J gene TRBJ1-6, with 8 positions matching TRBD1. V lost 6 bases to trimming and J lost 5 bases; unmatched junction nucleotides: 6. The CDR3 has 14 amino acids. Per germline, CDR1 SQVTM and CDR2 ANQGSEA. In nucleotides, the CDR3 is TGCAGCGTGACAGGGGAATCCAATAATTCACCCCTCCACTTT. Encoded protein: CSVTGESNNSPLHF.

The rearrangement uses TRBV7-3 and TRBJ1-1; D is perhaps TRBD1 (6 bases). Germline loops: CDR1 SGHTA, CDR2 FQGTGA. Trimming cost V 0 bases and J 11 bases, with 13 bases left between them. The CDR3 is made up of 13 amino acids. The CDR3 nucleotides are TGTGCCAGCAGCTTAACGAAACAGGGCAGGGCTTTCTTT. It specifies CASSLTKQGRAFF.